What follows is one T cell receptor (beta chain) and its context. What this receptor recognizes is not known. No qualities accompany the bases; no much larger clone lies one base away. The immunoSEQ Assay, a bias-controlled multiplex PCR, was used to amplify TCRbeta CDR3 regions from genomic DNA. The authors' pipeline ran thus. Within the assay, amplification of reference gene primers was used to estimate how many nucleated cells each sample contained. Sequence reads were collapsed and filtered to measure the absolute abundance of every unique TCRbeta CDR3 rearrangement. For each sample, productive Simpson clonality was calculated by taking the square root of Simpson's diversity index across productive rearrangements. Drawn from immuneACCESS, this table holds only the in-frame rearrangements with V and J called that TCRdb kept. Clones are partly lost; checked studies trace under half to an unresolved V gene and leave the rest unexplained. Clone size and the V and J calls come from that table; the DNA yielded D and trimming. This sample has around 99,000 clones in its table, and approximately 80% of those were observed once. The top ten clones comprise approximately 4.5% of the sample.

Spanning cysteine to phenylalanine, the CDR3 consists of 13 amino acids. The DNA shown is the 39-base CDR3, in frame from base 1. Taken from the germline V gene (reference sequence), the CDR1 and CDR2 loops are LNHNV and YYDKDF. Cut back by 0 bases and 4 bases, the V and J ends lie 7 bases apart. Whole blood was collected in K2EDTA tubes by collaborating institutions according to the institutions' own protocols. For TCRbeta analysis, collaborators shipped samples as frozen whole blood, isolated PBMCs, or DNA extracted from either of those sample types. The data stem from a study of blood T cell repertoires in COVID-19 (dated by TCRdb to 2020 to 2021). The study in broad terms: Samples from collaborators originated in the United States, Italy and Spain and spanned both the acute and convalescent phases of COVID-19. The samples were drawn from the first 160 participants of the ongoing ImmuneRACE study and from 1,254 subjects provided by 6 global collaborators. The repertoires were released in a freely available public database intended as a resource for research on the immune response to SARS-CoV-2. The prospective study material was composed of cDNA or gDNA derived from T cells, B-cell-depleted T cells, or PBMCs. Subjects who had been exposed to COVID-19, were actively infected with it, or had recovered from it provided the deeply sampled blood TCRbeta repertoires that made up the dataset. Where HLA class I and class II types were available, the types were taken from metadata supplied by the sample provider, not from assay-based typing. Sample metadata almost always included a de-identified subject ID, COVID-19 status, age in years and sex.

What the research found in general, with its limitations: The quantity of clinical and demographic metadata differed by source and by participant and was supplied without curation.

The sequence links TRBV15 to TRBJ2-7, with the D gene too uncertain to name. The clonotype was recovered from a man aged 70-80 years with acute or convalescent COVID-19. Sequenced input: peripheral blood. The CDR3 is CATSRDIQYEQYF. The DNA sequence is as follows: TGTGCCACCAGCAGAGATATACAGTACGAGCAGTACTTC.